This T cell receptor beta chain was sequenced during a study of shared clonotypes between healthy human individuals. The CDR3 has 11 amino acids. Trimming left V 6 bases short and J 8 bases short, with 13 bases between. Germline lookup yields CDR1 DFQATT and CDR2 SNEGSKA (reference sequence). The data were produced by immunoSEQ multiplex PCR, yet TCRdb's version contains in-frame clones alone and is incomplete. Among hundreds of thousands of clones listed, about two thirds were seen once. Sequencing was performed on memory CD4+ T cells sorted from blood. Indicated subset: CD45RA-negative fraction. The genes are TRBV20-1 and TRBJ1-2; unclear D gene. The TCR originated in a woman between 25 and 40 years old in good health. The DNA of the CDR3 is TGCAGTGCCCACGGAGGTGAAGGCTACACCTTC. Its translation is CSAHGGEGYTF.